This T cell receptor beta chain was sequenced in a study of PD-L1 blockade in urothelial cancer listed by TCRdb under 2017. Background for the entire study: All patients started therapy around 2014 and received atezolizumab 1,200 mg intravenously every 3 weeks. About 85% of the roughly 29 patients were males with bladder-origin urothelial cancer, and 18 of 29 reported a prior smoking history. An ECOG performance status of 0 or 1 was recorded for the patients, and 0 to 3 prior chemotherapy regimens had been received by the patients. Blood samples were analyzed 3 weeks after the start of treatment (second dose) and 6 weeks after the start of treatment. Blood samples yielded a median of about 150,000 T cells and more than 80,000 unique TCRs, with median clonality 0.080. Somatic, immune and clinical correlates of response to PD-L1 blockade with atezolizumab in urothelial cancer were the focus of an exploratory multi-omic analysis. Pretreatment tumor samples and matched peripheral blood, collected serially before and after atezolizumab treatment, underwent TCR sequencing. Durable clinical benefit was defined as a progression-free survival longer than 6 months, and TCR features were additionally tested against progression-free survival and overall survival. In the same patients, whole exome sequencing and RNA sequencing of pretreatment tumors were performed in addition to TCR sequencing. Nine patients achieved durable clinical benefit and around 19 did not. Pretreatment blood TCR-seq was available for about 27 patients, at least one posttreatment blood collection was obtained for approximately 25 patients, and tumor TCR-seq was available for approximately 25 patients.

A cohort of more than 25 patients with locally advanced or metastatic urothelial carcinoma, treated at Memorial Sloan Kettering on a trial protocol, was included. Peripheral blood mononuclear cells were collected pretreatment and during treatment, at between 1 and 8 total time points per patient. The Qiagen DNeasy Blood extraction kit was used to purify genomic DNA from total PBMCs and tumor samples. PBMCs were collected pretreatment and during treatment, and were isolated and stored as previously described. Relative to germline, V is missing 6 bases and J is missing 2 bases, with 4 bases of the junction outside any gene match. From a lookup of the germline V gene (reference sequence), CDR1 and CDR2 are GTSNPN and SVGIG. The CDR3 goes from the cysteine to the phenylalanine over 13 residues. The CDR3 DNA has 39 bases and is translated from base 1. Overall study results and their limits: A pretreatment peripheral blood TCR clonality below the median was linked to improved progression-free and overall survival. Small sample size (n ≈ 30) and many exploratory analyses mean the results are intended to be hypothesis-generating. Greater expansion of tumor-associated TCR clones in peripheral blood 3 weeks after the start of treatment was observed in patients with durable benefit (n ≈ 22, p = 0.022).

With regard to this clone: It lacks a known antigen. Per-base qualities were not stored, and no clone one base away is much larger.

Each PCR received spiked-in synthetic TCR analog templates so that absolute template abundance could be estimated from read counts. The immunoSEQ assay was used to amplify TCRbeta CDR3 regions from genomic DNA with bias-controlled V and J gene primers. Sequencing of rearranged TCRbeta segments was performed at approximately 20X coverage. In the authors' own workflow: Sequencing errors were corrected by clustering and CDR3s were annotated against IMGT to assign V, D and J genes. Downstream analyses used only productive TCRbeta rearrangements, leaving out any out-of-frame or stop-codon sequences. Clonality was computed as one minus Shannon entropy normalized by the log of the number of unique productive sequences. Clones differing between time points or between blood and tumor were identified using Fisher's exact test with Benjamini-Hochberg correction, with an adjusted p below 0.01 applied as the threshold. This immuneACCESS table, as held by TCRdb, lists in-frame sequences with V and J called but not all clones. Of the missing ones, under half trace to an unresolved V gene in checked studies; the others have no known cause. V, J and clone size reflect that table, while D and trimming were determined from the DNA. This sample gives some 100,000 clones in total; 91% of them show up just once. The top ten hold roughly 0.93% of the sample.

The V and J segments used are TRBV30 and TRBJ1-2; 9 middle bases align to TRBD1. The sequencing here drew on PBMCs, taken around atezolizumab (anti-PD-L1) treatment. This clonotype originated in a woman older than 75 with urothelial cancer. DNA sequence: TGTGCCTGTCCCGGGACAGGGAACTATGGCTACACCTTC. The encoded protein is CACPGTGNYGYTF.